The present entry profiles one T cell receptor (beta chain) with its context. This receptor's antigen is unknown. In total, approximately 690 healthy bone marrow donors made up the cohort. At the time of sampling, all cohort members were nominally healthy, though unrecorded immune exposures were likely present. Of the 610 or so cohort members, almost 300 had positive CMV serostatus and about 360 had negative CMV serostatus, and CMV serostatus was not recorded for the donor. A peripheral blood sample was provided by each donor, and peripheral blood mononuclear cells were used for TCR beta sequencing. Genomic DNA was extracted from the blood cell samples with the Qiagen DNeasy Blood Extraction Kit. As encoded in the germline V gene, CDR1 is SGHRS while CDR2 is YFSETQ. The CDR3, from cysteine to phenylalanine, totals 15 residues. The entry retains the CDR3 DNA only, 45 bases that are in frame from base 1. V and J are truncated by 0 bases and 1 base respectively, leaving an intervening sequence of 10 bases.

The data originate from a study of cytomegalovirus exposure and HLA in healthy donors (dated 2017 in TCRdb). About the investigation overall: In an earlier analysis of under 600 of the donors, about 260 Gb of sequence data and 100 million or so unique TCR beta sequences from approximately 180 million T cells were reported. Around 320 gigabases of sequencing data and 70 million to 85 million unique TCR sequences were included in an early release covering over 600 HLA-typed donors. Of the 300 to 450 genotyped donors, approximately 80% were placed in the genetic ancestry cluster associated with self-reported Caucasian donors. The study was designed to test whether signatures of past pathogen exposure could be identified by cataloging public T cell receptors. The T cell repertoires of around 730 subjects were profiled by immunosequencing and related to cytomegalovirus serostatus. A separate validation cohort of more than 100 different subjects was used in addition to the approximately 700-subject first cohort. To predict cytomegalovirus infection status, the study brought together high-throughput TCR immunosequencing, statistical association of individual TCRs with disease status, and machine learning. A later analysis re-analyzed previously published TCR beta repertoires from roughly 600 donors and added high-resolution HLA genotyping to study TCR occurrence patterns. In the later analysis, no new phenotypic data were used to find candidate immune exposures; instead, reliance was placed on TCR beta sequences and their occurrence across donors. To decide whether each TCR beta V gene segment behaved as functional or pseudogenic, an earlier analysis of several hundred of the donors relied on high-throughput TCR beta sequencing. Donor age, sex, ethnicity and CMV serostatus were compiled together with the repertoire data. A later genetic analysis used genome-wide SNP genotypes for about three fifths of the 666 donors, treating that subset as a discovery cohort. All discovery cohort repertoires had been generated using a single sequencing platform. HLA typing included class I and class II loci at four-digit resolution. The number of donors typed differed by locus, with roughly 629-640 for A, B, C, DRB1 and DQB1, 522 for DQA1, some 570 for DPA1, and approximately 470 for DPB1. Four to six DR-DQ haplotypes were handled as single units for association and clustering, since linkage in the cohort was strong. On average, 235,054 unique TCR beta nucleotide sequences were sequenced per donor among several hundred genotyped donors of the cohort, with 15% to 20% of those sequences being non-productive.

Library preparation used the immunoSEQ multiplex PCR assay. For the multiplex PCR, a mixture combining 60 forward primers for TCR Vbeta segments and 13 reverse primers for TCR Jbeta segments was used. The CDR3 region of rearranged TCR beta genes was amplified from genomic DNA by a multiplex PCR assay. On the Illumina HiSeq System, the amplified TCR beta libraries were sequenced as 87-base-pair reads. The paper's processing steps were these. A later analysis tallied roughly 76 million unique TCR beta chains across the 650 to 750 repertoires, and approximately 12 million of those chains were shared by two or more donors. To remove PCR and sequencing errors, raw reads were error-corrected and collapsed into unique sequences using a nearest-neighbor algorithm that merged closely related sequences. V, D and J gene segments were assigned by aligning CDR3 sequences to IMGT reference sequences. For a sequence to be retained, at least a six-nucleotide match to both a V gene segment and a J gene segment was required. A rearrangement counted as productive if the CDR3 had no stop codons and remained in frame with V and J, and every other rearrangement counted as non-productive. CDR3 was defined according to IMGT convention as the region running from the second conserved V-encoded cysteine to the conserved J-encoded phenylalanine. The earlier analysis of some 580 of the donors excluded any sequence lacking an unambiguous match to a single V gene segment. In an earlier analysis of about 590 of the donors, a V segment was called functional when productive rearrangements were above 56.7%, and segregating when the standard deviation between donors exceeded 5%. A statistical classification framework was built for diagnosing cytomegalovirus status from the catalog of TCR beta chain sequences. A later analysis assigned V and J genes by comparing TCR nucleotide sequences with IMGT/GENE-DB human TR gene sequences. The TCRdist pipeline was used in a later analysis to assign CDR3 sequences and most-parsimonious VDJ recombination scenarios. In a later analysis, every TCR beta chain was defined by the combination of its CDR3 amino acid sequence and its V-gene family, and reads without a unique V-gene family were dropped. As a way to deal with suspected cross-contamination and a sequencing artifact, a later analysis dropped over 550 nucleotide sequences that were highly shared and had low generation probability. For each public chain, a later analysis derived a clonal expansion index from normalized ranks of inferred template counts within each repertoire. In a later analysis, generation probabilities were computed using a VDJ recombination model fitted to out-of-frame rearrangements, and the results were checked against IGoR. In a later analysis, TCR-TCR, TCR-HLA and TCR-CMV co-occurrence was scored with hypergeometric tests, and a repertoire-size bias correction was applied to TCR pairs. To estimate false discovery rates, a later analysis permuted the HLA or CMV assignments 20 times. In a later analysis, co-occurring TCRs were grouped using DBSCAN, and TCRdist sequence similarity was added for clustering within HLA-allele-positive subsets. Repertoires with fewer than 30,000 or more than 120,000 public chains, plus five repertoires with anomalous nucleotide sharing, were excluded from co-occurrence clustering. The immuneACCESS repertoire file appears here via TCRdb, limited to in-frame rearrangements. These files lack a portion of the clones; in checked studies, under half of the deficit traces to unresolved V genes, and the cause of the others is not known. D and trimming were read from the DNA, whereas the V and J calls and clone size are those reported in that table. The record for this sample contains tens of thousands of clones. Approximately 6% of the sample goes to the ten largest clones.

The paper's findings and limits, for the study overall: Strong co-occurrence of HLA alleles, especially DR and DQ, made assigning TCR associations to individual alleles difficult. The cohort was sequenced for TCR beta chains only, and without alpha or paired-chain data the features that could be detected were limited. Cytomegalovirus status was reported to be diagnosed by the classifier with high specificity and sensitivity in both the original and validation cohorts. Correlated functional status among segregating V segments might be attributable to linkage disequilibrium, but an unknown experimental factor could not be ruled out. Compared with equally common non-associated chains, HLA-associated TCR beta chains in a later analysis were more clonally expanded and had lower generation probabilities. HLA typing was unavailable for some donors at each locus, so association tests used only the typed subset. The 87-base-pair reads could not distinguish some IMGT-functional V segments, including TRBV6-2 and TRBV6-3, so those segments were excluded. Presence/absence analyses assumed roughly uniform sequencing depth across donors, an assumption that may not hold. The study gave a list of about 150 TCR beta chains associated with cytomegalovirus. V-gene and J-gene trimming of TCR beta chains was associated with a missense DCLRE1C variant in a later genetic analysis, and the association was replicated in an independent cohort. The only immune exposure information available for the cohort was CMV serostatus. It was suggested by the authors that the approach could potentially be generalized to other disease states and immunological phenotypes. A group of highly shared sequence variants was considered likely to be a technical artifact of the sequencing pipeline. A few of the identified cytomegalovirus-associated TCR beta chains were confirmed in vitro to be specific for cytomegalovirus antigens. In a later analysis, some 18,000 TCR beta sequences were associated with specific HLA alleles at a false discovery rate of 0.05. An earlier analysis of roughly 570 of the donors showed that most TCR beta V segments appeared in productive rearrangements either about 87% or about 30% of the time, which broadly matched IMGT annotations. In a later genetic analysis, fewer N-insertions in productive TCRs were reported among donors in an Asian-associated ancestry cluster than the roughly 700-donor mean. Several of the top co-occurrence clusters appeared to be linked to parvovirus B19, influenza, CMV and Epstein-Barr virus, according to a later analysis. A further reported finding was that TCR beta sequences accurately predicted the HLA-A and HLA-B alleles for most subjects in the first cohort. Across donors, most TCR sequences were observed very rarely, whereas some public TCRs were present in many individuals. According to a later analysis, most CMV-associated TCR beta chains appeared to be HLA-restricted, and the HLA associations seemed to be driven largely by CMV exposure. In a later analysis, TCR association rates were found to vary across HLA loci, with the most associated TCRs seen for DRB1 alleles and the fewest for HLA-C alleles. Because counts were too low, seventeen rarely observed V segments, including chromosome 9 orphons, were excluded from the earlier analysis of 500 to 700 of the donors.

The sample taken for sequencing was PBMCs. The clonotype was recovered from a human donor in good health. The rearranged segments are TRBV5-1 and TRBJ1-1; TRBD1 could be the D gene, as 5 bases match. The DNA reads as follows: TGCGCCAGCAGCTTGGACGGGCAGGGGAACACTGAAGCTTTCTTT. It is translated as CASSLDGQGNTEAFF.